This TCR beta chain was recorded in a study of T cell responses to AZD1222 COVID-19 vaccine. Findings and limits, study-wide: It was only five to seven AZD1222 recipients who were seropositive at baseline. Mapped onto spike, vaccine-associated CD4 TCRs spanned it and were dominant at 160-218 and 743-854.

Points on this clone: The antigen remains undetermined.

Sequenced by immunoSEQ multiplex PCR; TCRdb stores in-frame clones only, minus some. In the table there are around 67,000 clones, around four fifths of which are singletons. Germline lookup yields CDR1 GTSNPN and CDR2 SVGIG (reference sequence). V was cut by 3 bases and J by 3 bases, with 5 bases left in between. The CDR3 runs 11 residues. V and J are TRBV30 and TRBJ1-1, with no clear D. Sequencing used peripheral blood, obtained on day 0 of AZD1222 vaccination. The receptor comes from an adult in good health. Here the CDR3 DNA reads TGTGCCTGGAGGAGGGACACTGAAGCTTTCTTT. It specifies CAWRRDTEAFF.